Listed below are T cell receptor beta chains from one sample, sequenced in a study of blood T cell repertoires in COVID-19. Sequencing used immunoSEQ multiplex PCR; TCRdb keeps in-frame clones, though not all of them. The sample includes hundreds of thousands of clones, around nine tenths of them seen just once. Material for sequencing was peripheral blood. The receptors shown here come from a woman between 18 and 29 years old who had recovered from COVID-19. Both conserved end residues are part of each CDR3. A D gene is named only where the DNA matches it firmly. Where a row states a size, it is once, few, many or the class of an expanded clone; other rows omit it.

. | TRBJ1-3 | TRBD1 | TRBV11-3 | TGTGCCAGCAGCTTAGACGGGACAGGGGGCCCGAACACCATATATTTT | CASSLDGTGGPNTIYF
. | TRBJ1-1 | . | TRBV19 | TGTGCCAGTAGTATAGACTTCCCTGGACAGCGCTACACTGAAGCTTTCTTT | CASSIDFPGQRYTEAFF
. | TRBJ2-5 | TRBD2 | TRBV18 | TGTGCCAGCTCACCAATAAGCGGGAACCTCCAAGAGACCCAGTACTTC | CASSPISGNLQETQYF
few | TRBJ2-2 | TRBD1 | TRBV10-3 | TGTGCCATCAGTAACGACCAAGGGGGCTTTCTGACCGGGGAGCTGTTTTTT | CAISNDQGGFLTGELFF
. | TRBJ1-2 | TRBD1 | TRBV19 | TGTGCCAGTAGTATTCCGGGACAGGGGGCTGGCTACACCTTC | CASSIPGQGAGYTF
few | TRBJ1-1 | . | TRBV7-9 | TGTGCCAGCAGCTTAGTAGAGTTCCTTGAAGCTTTCTTT | CASSLVEFLEAFF
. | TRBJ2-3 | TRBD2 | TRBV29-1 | TGCAGCGTTGAAGGGGGAGGGGCCAGCACAGATACGCAGTATTTT | CSVEGGGASTDTQYF
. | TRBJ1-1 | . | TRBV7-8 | TGTGCCAGCAGCTTGCAGGGTGGGGACACTGAAGCTTTCTTT | CASSLQGGDTEAFF
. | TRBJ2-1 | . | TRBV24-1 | TGTGCCACCAGTGACCTGGGGCCAGAGTCCCATGAGCAGTTCTTC | CATSDLGPESHEQFF
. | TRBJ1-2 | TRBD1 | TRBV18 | TGTGCCAGCTCAACTCAAGGACAGGGCATCCGTGGCTACACCTTC | CASSTQGQGIRGYTF
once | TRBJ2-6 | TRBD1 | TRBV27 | TGTGCCAGCAGACAAACCGGGACAGCGAGCTCTGGGGCCAACGTCCTGACTTTC | CASRQTGTASSGANVLTF
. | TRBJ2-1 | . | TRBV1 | TGCACCAGCAGCCAGGATAGCGGGAGGAACAATGAGCAGTTCTTC | CTSSQDSGRNNEQFF
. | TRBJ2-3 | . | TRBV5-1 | TGCGCCAGCACCCGAGGCGGGAGCACAGATACGCAGTATTTT | CASTRGGSTDTQYF
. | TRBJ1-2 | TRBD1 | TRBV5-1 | TGCGCCAGCAGCTTGGTCATGGGGACAGGGGTTGGCTACACCTTC | CASSLVMGTGVGYTF
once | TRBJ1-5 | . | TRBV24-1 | TGTGCCACCGTGATCGGCACGGGGAATCAGCCCCAGCATTTT | CATVIGTGNQPQHF
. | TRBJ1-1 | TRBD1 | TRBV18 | TGTGCCAGCTCACCCCCTCAAAACAGGGGTTCAGAAGCTTTCTTT | CASSPPQNRGSEAFF
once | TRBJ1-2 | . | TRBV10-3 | TGTGCCATCAGGGATACCGGACTAGGGGACTATGGCTACACCTTC | CAIRDTGLGDYGYTF
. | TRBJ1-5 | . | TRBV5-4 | TGTGCCAGCAGCTTGGACGGGGATCAGCCCCAGCATTTT | CASSLDGDQPQHF
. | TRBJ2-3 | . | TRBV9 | TGTGCCAGCAGCGTAGCTAAGGCCCTTAGCCTCACAGATACGCAGTATTTT | CASSVAKALSLTDTQYF
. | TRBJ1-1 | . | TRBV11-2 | TGTGCCAGCAGCTTAGATGCAGGGGTGATGAACACTGAAGCTTTCTTT | CASSLDAGVMNTEAFF
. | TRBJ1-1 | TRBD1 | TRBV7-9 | TGTGCCAGCAGCAAATGGGACAGGGAGGCCGTAGCTTTCTTT | CASSKWDREAVAFF
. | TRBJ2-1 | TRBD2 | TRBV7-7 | TGTGCCAGCAGCTCTGGACTAGCGGGAACCAATGAGCAGTTCTTC | CASSSGLAGTNEQFF
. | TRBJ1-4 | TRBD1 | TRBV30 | TGTGCCTGGGACAGGGGTTTGGAAGAAAAACTGTTTTTT | CAWDRGLEEKLFF
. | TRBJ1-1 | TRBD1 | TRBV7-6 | TGTGCCAGCAGCTCTACAGGGGCCGGGGTTTATAAAGCTTTCTTT | CASSSTGAGVYKAFF
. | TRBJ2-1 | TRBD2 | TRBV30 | TGTGCCTGGAGTGTACGGGGACTACTATACAATGAGCAGTTCTTC | CAWSVRGLLYNEQFF
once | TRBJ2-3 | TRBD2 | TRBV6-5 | TGTGCCAGCAGTTACGGTCCTAGCGGGAGTTCAGATACGCAGTATTTT | CASSYGPSGSSDTQYF
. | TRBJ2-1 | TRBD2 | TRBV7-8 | TGTGCCAGCAGCTTAGTAGGGACTAGCGGGAGGGCCAGCAATGAGCAGTTCTTC | CASSLVGTSGRASNEQFF
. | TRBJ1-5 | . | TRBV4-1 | TGCGCCAGCAGCCAGCCCACAGGGACGAGACAGCCCCAGCATTTT | CASSQPTGTRQPQHF
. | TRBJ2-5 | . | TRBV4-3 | TGCGCCAGCAGCCAAGAGGTCGAGGAAGAGACCCAGTACTTC | CASSQEVEEETQYF
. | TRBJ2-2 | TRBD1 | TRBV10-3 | TGTGCCATCGGGGGACAGGGGGGAACCGGGGAGCTGTTTTTT | CAIGGQGGTGELFF
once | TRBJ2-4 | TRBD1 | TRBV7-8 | TGTGCCAGCAGCTTAAGGGGGACAGGGTCAGCGGGATCGGTCAACATTCAGTACTTC | CASSLRGTGSAGSVNIQYF